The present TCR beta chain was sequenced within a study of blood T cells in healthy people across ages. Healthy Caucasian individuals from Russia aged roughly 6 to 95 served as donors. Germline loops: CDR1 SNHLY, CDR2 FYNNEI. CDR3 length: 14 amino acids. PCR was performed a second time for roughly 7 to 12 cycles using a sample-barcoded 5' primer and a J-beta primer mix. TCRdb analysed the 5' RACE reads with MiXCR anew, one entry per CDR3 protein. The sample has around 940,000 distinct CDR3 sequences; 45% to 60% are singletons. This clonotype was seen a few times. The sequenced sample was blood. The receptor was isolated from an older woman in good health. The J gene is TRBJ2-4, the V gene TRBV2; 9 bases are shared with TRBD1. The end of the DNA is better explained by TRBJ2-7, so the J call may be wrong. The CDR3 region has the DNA TGTGCCAGCAGCGCCGGGACAGGGCACTACGAGCAGTACTTC. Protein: CASSAGTGHYEQYF.